This TCR beta chain appears in the sequencing data of a study of identical twins. Study results and caveats: Insertions ran lower in abundant cord blood beta clonotypes, though not in memory repertoires.

Concerning this clonotype itself: Its antigen remains unidentified.

Template switching, a step in the protocol, added a universal primer site, and cDNA carried unique molecular identifiers. TCRdb ran MiXCR on the 5' RACE reads and lists one entry per CDR3 protein. The sample shows more than 1.5 million distinct CDR3 sequences, about 32% of them seen only once. The germline CDR1 and CDR2 sequences are SGHAT and FQNNGV. V was shortened by 5 bases and J by 0 bases, with 15 bases between the two germline ends. This CDR3 is built from 16 residues. V and J are TRBV11-2 and TRBJ2-3; a weak D match, TRBD2 (5 bases). The sequence was collected from a newborn girl in good health. Sequenced input: cord blood. The CDR3 DNA is TGTGCCAGCAGCCGTAGTCCGGGATTCAGCACAGATACGCAGTATTTT. Translated: CASSRSPGFSTDTQYF. The whole variable domain, filled in from reference TRBV11-2 and TRBJ2-3, reads EAGVAQSPRYKIIEKRQSVAFWCNPISGHATLYWYQQILGQGPKLLIQFQNNGVVDDSQLPKDRFSAERLKGVDSTLKIQPAKLEDSAVYLCASSRSPGFSTDTQYFGPGTRLTVL.